These 20 T cell receptor beta chains came from one sample sequenced in a study of T-cell memory formation after mild COVID-19. TCRdb itself ran the 5' RACE reads through MiXCR, one entry per CDR3 protein. This table holds about 340,000 distinct CDR3 sequences, approximately 12% found once. Material for sequencing was PBMCs or a T cell subset sorted from them (not recorded which). Receptors originate from a man aged 18 to 30 who had mild COVID-19 (a few samples of this study predate the infection). Cell type and time point are not known.

The table lists this clonotype with a few counts. The chain joins TRBV5-6 to TRBJ1-1; unclear D gene. The CDR3 runs 13 residues. Trimming removed 6 bases from V and 3 bases from J, with 12 bases in between. CDR1 and CDR2 from the germline V gene are SGHDT and YYEEEE. The CDR3 DNA sequence: TGTGCCAGCACCTATGACCGCGACACTGAAGCTTTCTTT. Its translation: CASTYDRDTEAFF. Full variable domain (outside the CDR3, taken from reference TRBV5-6 and TRBJ1-1): DAGVTQSPTHLIKTRGQQVTLRCSPKSGHDTVSWYQQALGQGPQFIFQYYEEEERQRGNFPDRFSGHQFPNYSSELNVNALLLGDSALYLCASTYDRDTEAFFGQGTRLTVV.

The chain recombines TRBV6-6 with TRBJ2-1, with D perhaps TRBD1 or TRBD2 (5 bases each). V lost 0 bases and J 5 bases, leaving 17 bases between the germline ends. CDR1 is MNHNY and CDR2 is SVGAGI in the germline V gene (reference sequence). The CDR3 has 17 residues. CDR3 residues: CASSYSSEGPVNNEQFF. The DNA of the CDR3 is TGTGCCAGCAGTTACTCGTCCGAGGGGCCGGTTAACAATGAGCAGTTCTTC.

This clonotype was seen a handful of times. The chain joins TRBV7-6 to TRBJ2-7, with D perhaps matching TRBD1 (6 bases). V lost 1 base, J lost 5 bases, and 12 bases lay in between. This CDR3 is 14 amino acids long. Germline V gives CDR1 SGHVS, CDR2 FNYEAQ. CDR3 residues: CASSLEGEYDEQYF. The CDR3 region has the DNA TGTGCCAGCAGCTTAGAGGGGGAGTACGACGAGCAGTACTTC.

This clonotype has ten or more counts. This chain joins TRBV7-2 and TRBJ2-5; weak D call: TRBD2 (5 bases). V was shortened by 2 bases and J by 5 bases, with 12 bases between the two germline ends. The CDR3 spans 14 residues. The germline gives CDR1 SGHTA, CDR2 FQGNSA. CDR3 amino acids: CASSLYGGPETQYF. DNA for the CDR3: TGTGCCAGCAGCTTATACGGAGGTCCTGAGACCCAGTACTTC.

This chain uses TRBV7-2 with TRBJ2-3; 9 bases align to TRBD1. V shed 8 bases, J shed 0 bases, and the junction held 0 bases outside the gene matches. The V gene's germline CDR1 is SGHTA and CDR2 FQGNSA. The CDR3 totals 13 residues. Here the CDR3 reads CASGTGSTDTQYF. In nucleotides, the CDR3 is TGTGCCAGCGGGACAGGGAGCACAGATACGCAGTATTTT. Using reference TRBV7-2 and TRBJ2-3 for the parts outside the CDR3, the full variable domain is GAGVSQSPSNKVTEKGKDVELRCDPISGHTALYWYRQSLGQGLEFLIYFQGNSAPDKSGLPSDRFSAERTGGSVSTLTIQRTQQEDSAVYLCASGTGSTDTQYFGPGTRLTVL.

This rearrangement joins TRBV7-2 to TRBJ2-5; 15 nucleotides align to TRBD2. The trim removed 0 bases at V and 7 bases at J, leaving 0 bases unmatched. This CDR3 comprises 15 residues. Germline CDR1 is SGHTA and CDR2 is FQGNSA. CDR3 amino acids: CASSLAGLAGGTQYF. In nucleotides, the CDR3 is TGTGCCAGCAGCTTAGCGGGACTAGCGGGGGGGACCCAGTACTTC.

The sample holds a few counts of this clonotype. The chain has TRBV6-5 and TRBJ2-5; D perhaps matches TRBD1 (5 bases). V was pared by 4 bases and J by 2 bases, with 8 bases between. The CDR3 is 13 amino acids. Germline values: CDR1 MNHEY, CDR2 SVGAGI. CDR3 region: CASSSTVQETQYF. For the CDR3, the DNA is TGTGCCAGCAGTTCGACAGTTCAAGAGACCCAGTACTTC.

This clonotype was detected many times. The chain has TRBV10-2 and TRBJ1-3; 7 positions agree with TRBD1. V trimming: 7 bases; J trimming: 2 bases; junction bases outside the gene matches: 2. This CDR3 region has 13 residues. Germline V gene sequence: CDR1 WSHSY, CDR2 SAAADI. CDR3 coding DNA: TGCGCCAGCACTGACAGGGCTGGAAACACCATATATTTT. It codes for CASTDRAGNTIYF.

This clonotype occurred a few times. The chain employs TRBV5-1 and TRBJ1-1, with TRBD1 as a possible D gene (5 bases). The V gene's germline CDR1 is SGHRS and CDR2 YFSETQ. Trimming cost V 3 bases and J 11 bases, with 20 bases left between them. The CDR3 runs 14 residues. The CDR3 reads CASSSEGLFRSAFF. CDR3 DNA: TGCGCCAGCAGCTCCGAGGGACTTTTTCGTTCGGCTTTCTTT. Complete variable domain (other parts from reference TRBV5-1 and TRBJ1-1): KAGVTQTPRYLIKTRGQQVTLSCSPISGHRSVSWYQQTPGQGLQFLFEYFSETQRNKGNFPGRFSGRQFSNSRSEMNVSTLELGDSALYLCASSSEGLFRSAFFGQGTRLTVV.

This clonotype was found a few times. The V call is TRBV20-1, the J call TRBJ1-2; TRBD1 matches at 7 bases. The CDR3 is made up of 13 amino acids. Trimming took 4 bases from V and 5 from J; bases not matched to a gene: 7. Germline CDR1 and CDR2: DFQATT and SNEGSKA (reference sequence). The CDR3 sequence is CSAKGGAGYGYTF. Here the CDR3 DNA reads TGCAGTGCTAAAGGGGGCGCTGGGTATGGCTACACCTTC.

This clonotype was seen only a few times. CDR3 nucleotide sequence: TGTGCCAGCAGCCCGTTAGCGGGTCAACGCGAGCAGTACTTC. This gives the protein CASSPLAGQREQYF. The chain links TRBV7-2 to TRBJ2-7; 7 nucleotides line up with TRBD2. Germline V gene data show CDR1 as SGHTA and CDR2 as FQGNSA. CDR3 size: 14 residues. The junction had 10 bases not matched to a gene; V was cut back by 5 bases and J by 6 bases.

A few counts support this clonotype. The chain links TRBV29-1 to TRBJ1-2; D is ambiguous. Deletions cut 5 bases from V and 2 bases from J, with 12 bases between. The CDR3 sequence is 13 residues long. The germline V gene has CDR1 SQVTM and CDR2 ANQGSEA. This CDR3 reads CSVLNSLNYGYTF. In DNA, the CDR3 is TGCAGCGTTCTCAACAGTTTAAACTATGGCTACACCTTC.

In DNA form, the CDR3 reads TGCGCCAGCAGCCCGATCGAGGGTGCTAACACTGAAGCTTTCTTT. As protein: CASSPIEGANTEAFF. The chain links TRBV5-1 to TRBJ1-1; no firm D call. V was clipped by 4 bases and J by 2 bases, with 15 bases between them. Germline CDR1 is SGHRS and CDR2 is YFSETQ. CDR3 length equals 15 residues. Full variable domain (outside the CDR3, taken from reference TRBV5-1 and TRBJ1-1): KAGVTQTPRYLIKTRGQQVTLSCSPISGHRSVSWYQQTPGQGLQFLFEYFSETQRNKGNFPGRFSGRQFSNSRSEMNVSTLELGDSALYLCASSPIEGANTEAFFGQGTRLTVV.

The chain combines TRBV12-3 or TRBV12-4 with TRBJ1-2; D is unresolved. The CDR3 has 12 residues. The V end lost 2 bases, the J end lost 5 bases, and 6 bases lay between the germline ends. The DNA for the CDR3 is TGTGCCAGCAGTTTACTCCTTTATGGCTACACCTTC. This sequence encodes CASSLLLYGYTF.

V is TRBV28 and J is TRBJ2-2, with no clear D. CDR3 length equals 13 residues. V was shortened by 3 bases and J by 3 bases, with 5 bases between the two germline ends. Germline CDR1 is MDHEN and CDR2 is SYDVKM. The CDR3 region is CASSLEYTGELFF. CDR3 sequence (DNA): TGTGCCAGCAGTTTGGAGTACACCGGGGAGCTGTTTTTT.

This clonotype was counted a few times. The gene calls are TRBV7-2 and TRBJ1-1; D ambiguous. The CDR3 runs 11 residues. Trimming removed 7 bases from V and 8 bases from J, with 11 bases in between. Germline V CDR1 and CDR2: SGHTA, FQGNSA. The CDR3 sequence is CASTKAREAFF. In DNA, the CDR3 is TGTGCCAGCACCAAGGCCCGGGAAGCTTTCTTT.

The sample holds a few counts of this clonotype. The genes are TRBV4-1 and TRBJ2-7; 10 positions agree with TRBD2. Germline values: CDR1 MGHRA, CDR2 YSYEKL. This CDR3 is 14 amino acids long. The V and J ends lost 6 bases and 4 bases, in that order; junction bases with no gene match: 6. CDR3 sequence (DNA): TGCGCCAGCAGACGACTAGCGGGTGAATACGAGCAGTACTTC. Residues: CASRRLAGEYEQYF.

This sequence joins TRBV29-1 and TRBJ1-2, with 11 bases identical to TRBD1. The germline V gene has CDR1 SQVTM and CDR2 ANQGSEA. This CDR3 spans 14 amino acids. Unmatched junction bases numbered 11, after V lost 7 bases and J lost 7 bases. The CDR3 DNA reads as TGCAGCGCCGCATTAGGACAGGGGGCCGGTGGCTACACCTTC. Its protein product is CSAALGQGAGGYTF.

This clonotype occurred a few times. V gene TRBV7-2 combines with J gene TRBJ2-5; TRBD1 matches at 9 bases. The germline V gene encodes CDR1 SGHTA and CDR2 FQGNSA. Trimming cost V 3 bases and J 4 bases; bases outside gene matches: 3. The CDR3 contains 14 residues. The CDR3 coding sequence is TGTGCCAGCAGCTTTTCGGGACAGGGAGAGACCCAGTACTTC. Amino acid sequence: CASSFSGQGETQYF.

The rearrangement links TRBV25-1 to TRBJ1-1; D is possibly TRBD1 (6 bases). V lost 3 bases and J 10 bases, leaving 15 bases between the germline ends. CDR3 length equals 13 residues. Germline V lookup: CDR1 MGHDK, CDR2 SYGVNS. CDR3 nucleotide sequence: TGTGCCAGCAGTGACAGGGAGGGGGATGGAGCTTTCTTT. Protein: CASSDREGDGAFF.